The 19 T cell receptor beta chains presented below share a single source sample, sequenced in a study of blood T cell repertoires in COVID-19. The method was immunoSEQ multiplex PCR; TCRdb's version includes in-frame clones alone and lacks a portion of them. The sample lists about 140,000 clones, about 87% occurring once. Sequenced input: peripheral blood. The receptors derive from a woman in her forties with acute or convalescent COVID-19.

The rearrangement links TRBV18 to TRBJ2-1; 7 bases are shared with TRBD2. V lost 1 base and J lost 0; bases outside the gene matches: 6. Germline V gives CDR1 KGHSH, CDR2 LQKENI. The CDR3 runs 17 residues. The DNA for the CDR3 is TGTGCCAGCTCACCACGGAGCGGGGTGAGCTCCTACAATGAGCAGTTCTTC. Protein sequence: CASSPRSGVSSYNEQFF.

The CDR3 sequence: CASSSTGVGVEQYF. In nucleotides, the CDR3 is TGTGCCAGTAGTTCTACAGGGGTAGGTGTCGAGCAGTACTTC. The chain uses TRBV19 and TRBJ2-7; 7 bases line up with TRBD1. Per germline, CDR1 LNHDA and CDR2 SQIVND (reference sequence). The CDR3 sequence is 14 residues long. J gave up 6 bases and V 5 bases, and 10 bases lay outside the gene matches.

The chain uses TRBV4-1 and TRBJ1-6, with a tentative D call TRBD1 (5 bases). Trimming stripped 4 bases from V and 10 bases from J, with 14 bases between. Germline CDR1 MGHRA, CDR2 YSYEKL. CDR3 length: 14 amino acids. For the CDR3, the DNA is TGCGCCAGCAGCCCTGGGGCGTCCGGATCACCCCTCCACTTT. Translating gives CASSPGASGSPLHF.

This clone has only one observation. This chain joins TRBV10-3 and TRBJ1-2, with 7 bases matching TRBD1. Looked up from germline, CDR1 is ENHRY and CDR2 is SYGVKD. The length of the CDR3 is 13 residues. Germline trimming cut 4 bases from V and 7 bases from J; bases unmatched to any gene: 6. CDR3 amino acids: CAISGGTEAGYTF. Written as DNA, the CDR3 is TGTGCCATCAGTGGGGGGACAGAGGCTGGCTACACCTTC.

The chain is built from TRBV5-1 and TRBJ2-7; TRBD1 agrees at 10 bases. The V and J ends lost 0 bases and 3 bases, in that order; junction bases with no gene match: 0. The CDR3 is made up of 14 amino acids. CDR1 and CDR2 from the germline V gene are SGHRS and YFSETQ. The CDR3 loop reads CASSLGTGGYEQYF. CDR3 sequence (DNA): TGCGCCAGCAGCTTGGGGACAGGGGGCTACGAGCAGTACTTC.

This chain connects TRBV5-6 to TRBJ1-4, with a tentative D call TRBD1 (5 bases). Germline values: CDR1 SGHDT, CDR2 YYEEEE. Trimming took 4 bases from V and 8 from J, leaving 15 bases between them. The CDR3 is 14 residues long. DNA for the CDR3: TGTGCCAGCAGCCCCAGGGCTATAGGGGAAAAACTGTTTTTT. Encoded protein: CASSPRAIGEKLFF.

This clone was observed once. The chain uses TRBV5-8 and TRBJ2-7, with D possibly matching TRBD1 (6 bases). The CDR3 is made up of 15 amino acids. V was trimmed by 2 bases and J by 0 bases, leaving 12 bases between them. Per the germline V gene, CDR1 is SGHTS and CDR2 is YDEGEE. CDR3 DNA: TGTGCCAGCAGCTTACAGACAGGCACCTCCTACGAGCAGTACTTC. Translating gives CASSLQTGTSYEQYF.

CDR3 coding DNA: TGTGCCTGGAGTGCGGGGGTCCCTAGCGGGAGGGTAAACACCGGGGAGCTGTTTTTT. Residues: CAWSAGVPSGRVNTGELFF. The chain links TRBV30 to TRBJ2-2; 12 positions agree with TRBD2. The V and J ends lost 1 base and 2 bases, in that order; junction bases with no gene match: 11. The CDR3 is made up of 19 amino acids. From germline, CDR1 is GTSNPN and CDR2 SVGIG (reference sequence).

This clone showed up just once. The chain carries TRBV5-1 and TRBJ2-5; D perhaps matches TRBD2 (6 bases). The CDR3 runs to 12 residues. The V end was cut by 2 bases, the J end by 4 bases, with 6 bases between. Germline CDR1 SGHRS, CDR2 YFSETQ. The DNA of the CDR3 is TGCGCCAGCAGCTTCGGGGGAGAGACCCAGTACTTC. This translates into CASSFGGETQYF. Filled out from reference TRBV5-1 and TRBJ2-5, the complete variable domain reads KAGVTQTPRYLIKTRGQQVTLSCSPISGHRSVSWYQQTPGQGLQFLFEYFSETQRNKGNFPGRFSGRQFSNSRSEMNVSTLELGDSALYLCASSFGGETQYFGPGTRLLVL.

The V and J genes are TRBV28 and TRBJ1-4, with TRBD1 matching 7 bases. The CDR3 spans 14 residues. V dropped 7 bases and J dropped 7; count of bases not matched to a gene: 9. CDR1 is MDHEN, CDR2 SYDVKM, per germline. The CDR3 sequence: CASTGGQAGEKLFF. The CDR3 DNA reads TGTGCCAGCACAGGGGGGCAGGCTGGTGAAAAACTGTTTTTT.

The CDR3 DNA is TGTGCCAGCAGCCGGGACAGTTACAATGAGCAGTTCTTC. Protein sequence: CASSRDSYNEQFF. V gene TRBV12-3 or TRBV12-4 combines with J gene TRBJ2-1; TRBD1 matches 7 bases. CDR3 length: 13 residues. V was clipped by 6 bases and J by 4 bases; unmatched bases: 3.

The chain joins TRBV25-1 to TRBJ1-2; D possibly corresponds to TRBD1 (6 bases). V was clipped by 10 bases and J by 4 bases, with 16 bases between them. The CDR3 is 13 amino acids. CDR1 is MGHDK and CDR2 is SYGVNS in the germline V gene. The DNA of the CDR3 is TGTGCCACCGCCTTACAGGGAACCTATGGCTACACCTTC. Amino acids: CATALQGTYGYTF.

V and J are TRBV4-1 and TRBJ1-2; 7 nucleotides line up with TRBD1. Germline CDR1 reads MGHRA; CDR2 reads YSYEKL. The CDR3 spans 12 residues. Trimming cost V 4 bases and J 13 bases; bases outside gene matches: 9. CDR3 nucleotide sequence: TGCGCCAGCAGCCGAGGCGGAAGGGGGCCCACCTTC. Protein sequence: CASSRGGRGPTF.

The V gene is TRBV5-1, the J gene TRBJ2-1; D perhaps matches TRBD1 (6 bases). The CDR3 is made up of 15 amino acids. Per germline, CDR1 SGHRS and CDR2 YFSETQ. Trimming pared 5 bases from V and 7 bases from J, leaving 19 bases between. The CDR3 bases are TGCGCCAGCAGGGTTGGGGTGGCAGGGGATAATGAGCAGTTCTTC. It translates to CASRVGVAGDNEQFF.

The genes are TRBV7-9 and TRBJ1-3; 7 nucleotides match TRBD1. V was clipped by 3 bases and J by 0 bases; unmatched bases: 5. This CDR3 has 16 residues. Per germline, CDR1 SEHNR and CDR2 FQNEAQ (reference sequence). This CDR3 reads CASSLEGQLSGNTIYF. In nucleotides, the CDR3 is TGTGCCAGCAGCTTGGAGGGACAGCTCTCTGGAAACACCATATATTTT.

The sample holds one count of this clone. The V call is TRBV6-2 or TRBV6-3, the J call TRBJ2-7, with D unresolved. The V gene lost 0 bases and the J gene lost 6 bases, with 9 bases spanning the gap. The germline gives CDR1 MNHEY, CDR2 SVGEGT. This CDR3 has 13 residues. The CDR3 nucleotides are TGTGCCAGCAGTTACTCCGAGATGCTCGAGCAGTACTTC. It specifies CASSYSEMLEQYF.

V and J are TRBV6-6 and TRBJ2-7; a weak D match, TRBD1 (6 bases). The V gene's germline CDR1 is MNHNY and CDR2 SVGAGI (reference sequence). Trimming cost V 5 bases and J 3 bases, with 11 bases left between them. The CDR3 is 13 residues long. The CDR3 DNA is TGTGCCAGCAGTCCTGGACAGAACTACGAGCAGTACTTC. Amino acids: CASSPGQNYEQYF.

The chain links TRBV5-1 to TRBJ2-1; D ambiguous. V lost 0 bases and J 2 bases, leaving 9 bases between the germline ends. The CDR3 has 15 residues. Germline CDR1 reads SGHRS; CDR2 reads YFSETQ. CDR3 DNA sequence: TGCGCCAGCAGCTTGGCATGGGCAACCTACAATGAGCAGTTCTTC. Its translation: CASSLAWATYNEQFF.

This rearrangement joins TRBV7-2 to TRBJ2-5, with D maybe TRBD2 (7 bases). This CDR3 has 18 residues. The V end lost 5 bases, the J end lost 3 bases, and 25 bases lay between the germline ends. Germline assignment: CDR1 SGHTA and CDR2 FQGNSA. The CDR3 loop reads CASSPSSVGAGAEETQYF. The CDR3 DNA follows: TGTGCCAGCAGCCCTTCCTCCGTAGGGGCGGGGGCGGAAGAGACCCAGTACTTC.